The entry that follows covers one TCR beta chain sequence. This entry is derived from a study of blood T cell repertoires in COVID-19. Across the whole study: Acute and convalescent COVID-19 specimens originated in the United States, Italy and Spain.

The repertoire was sequenced with immunoSEQ multiplex PCR; TCRdb's copy has only in-frame clones and lacks some. Counted here are 190,000 or so clones, 80% to 90% occurring once; the ten biggest clones make up approximately 10%. CDR1 MNHEY and CDR2 SVGAGI come from the germline V gene. Between the trimmed V and J ends, which lost 7 bases and 3 bases, there was a span of 13 bases. The length of the CDR3 is 14 residues. This clonotype originated in a man younger than 30 with acute COVID-19. Input material: PBMCs or T cells enriched from blood (not recorded which). The chain uses TRBV6-5 and TRBJ1-5; D not certain. The CDR3 coding sequence is TGTGCCAGCACAATGGGAGGACCCAATCAGCCCCAGCATTTT. It yields the protein CASTMGGPNQPQHF.